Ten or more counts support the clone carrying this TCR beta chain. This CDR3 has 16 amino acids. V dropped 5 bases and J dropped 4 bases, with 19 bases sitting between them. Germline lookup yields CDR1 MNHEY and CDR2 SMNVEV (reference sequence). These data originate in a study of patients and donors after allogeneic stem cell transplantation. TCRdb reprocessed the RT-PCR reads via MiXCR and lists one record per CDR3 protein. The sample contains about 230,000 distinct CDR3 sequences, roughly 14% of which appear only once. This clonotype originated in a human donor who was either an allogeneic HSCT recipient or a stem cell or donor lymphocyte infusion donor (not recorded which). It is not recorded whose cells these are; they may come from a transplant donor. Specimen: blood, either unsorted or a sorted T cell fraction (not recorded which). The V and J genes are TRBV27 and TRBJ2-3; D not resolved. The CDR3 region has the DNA TGTGCCAGCAGTCTCACGATAGTAGGGTTTTCAGATACGCAGTATTTT. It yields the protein CASSLTIVGFSDTQYF.